This passage covers 30 T cell receptor beta chains from one sample sequenced in a study of cytomegalovirus exposure and HLA in healthy donors. 13 Jbeta primers and 60 Vbeta primers were used for the PCR. Assay used: immunoSEQ multiplex PCR; TCRdb lists only in-frame clones, some missing. The sample yields under 150,000 clones, around 84% seen once. What was sequenced was PBMCs. The receptors were gathered from a man aged 50-59 years in good health and CMV-seronegative.

The rearrangement links TRBV27 to TRBJ1-5, with no clear D. Trimming left V 6 bases short and J 3 bases short, with 9 bases between. This CDR3 region has 13 residues. Germline lookup yields CDR1 MNHEY and CDR2 SMNVEV (reference sequence). CDR3 nucleotide sequence: TGTGCCAGCAGCCTAGATTACAATCAGCCCCAGCATTTT. Translated: CASSLDYNQPQHF.

The chain combines TRBV7-6 with TRBJ2-7; 10 nucleotides line up with TRBD1. Germline CDR1 and CDR2: SGHVS and FNYEAQ. V shed 3 bases, J shed 4 bases, and the junction held 6 bases outside the gene matches. This CDR3 comprises 15 residues. The CDR3 sequence is CASSFRGQGTYEQYF. The CDR3, as DNA: TGTGCCAGCAGCTTTCGGGGACAGGGGACGTACGAGCAGTACTTC.

The gene calls are TRBV7-2 and TRBJ2-3; 7 bases agree with TRBD2. In germline, CDR1 is SGHTA, CDR2 FQGNSA. The CDR3 loop spans 15 amino acids. V shed 1 base, J shed 6 bases, and the junction held 7 bases outside the gene matches. In nucleotides, the CDR3 is TGTGCCAGCAGCTTAGGGGGGGGACTATGGGATACGCAGTATTTT. This codes for CASSLGGGLWDTQYF.

V usage is TRBV5-6 and J usage is TRBJ2-2, with D possibly being TRBD2 (6 bases). V lost 5 bases, J lost 0 bases, and 14 bases lay in between. This CDR3 region has 16 residues. Germline V gives CDR1 SGHDT, CDR2 YYEEEE. In DNA form, the CDR3 reads TGTGCCAGCAGTCTCGGAGGGCCCCCGAACACCGGGGAGCTGTTTTTT. Translation: CASSLGGPPNTGELFF.

In this sample, this clone turned up once. V usage is TRBV28 and J usage is TRBJ2-7; D perhaps matches TRBD1 (6 bases). The CDR3 is 14 amino acids. With 6 bases removed from V and 3 bases from J, the gap between germline ends came to 15 bases. CDR1 MDHEN and CDR2 SYDVKM come from the germline V gene. CDR3 protein: CASSPSRGIYEQYF. For the CDR3, the DNA is TGTGCCAGCAGCCCCTCGAGGGGGATCTACGAGCAGTACTTC.

This clone showed up just a few times. CDR3 DNA: TGTGCCAGCTCCACCGGGACAGCTAATTCACCCCTCCACTTT. Protein product: CASSTGTANSPLHF. This chain joins TRBV7-9 and TRBJ1-6; TRBD1 aligns across 7 bases. The V gene end was trimmed by 8 bases and the J gene end by 6 bases; junction bases not matched to a gene: 7. Looked up from germline, CDR1 is SEHNR and CDR2 is FQNEAQ (reference sequence). There are 14 residues in the CDR3.

The rearrangement joins TRBV19 to TRBJ2-3; D is perhaps TRBD2 (5 bases). The CDR3 is 15 amino acids. V was cut by 8 bases and J by 2 bases, with 17 bases left in between. CDR1 is LNHDA and CDR2 is SQIVND in the germline V gene (reference sequence). The CDR3 region is CASSEGTSSTDTQYF. The CDR3 coding sequence is TGTGCCAGTTCCGAGGGAACATCCTCCACAGATACGCAGTATTTT.

The rearrangement joins TRBV6-5 to TRBJ2-7; D is perhaps TRBD2 (5 bases). V shed 6 bases and J shed 6 bases, with 18 bases lying between them. Germline CDR1 and CDR2: MNHEY and SVGAGI. The CDR3 contains 14 residues. The CDR3 DNA reads TGTGCCAGCAGCCCCTACTCGGGGTTTGGCGAGCAGTACTTC. Translating it yields CASSPYSGFGEQYF.

V gene TRBV7-9 combines with J gene TRBJ1-1, with TRBD1 as a possible D gene (5 bases). Between the trimmed V and J ends, which lost 1 base and 10 bases, there was a span of 13 bases. The CDR3 is 13 amino acids. CDR1 is SEHNR, CDR2 FQNEAQ, per germline (reference sequence). The CDR3 bases are TGTGCCAGCAGCTTAGACTTCCAGGGTGGAGCTTTCTTT. Protein sequence: CASSLDFQGGAFF.

This clone was detected only once. The rearrangement links TRBV13 to TRBJ1-1, with D hard to call. The CDR3 covers 11 residues. Trimming removed 5 bases from V and 3 bases from J, with 4 bases in between. Germline V gene lookup returns CDR1 PRHDT and CDR2 FYEKMQ (reference sequence). The CDR3 coding sequence is TGTGCCAGCAGCCAGTACACTGAAGCTTTCTTT. This codes for CASSQYTEAFF. The full variable domain, in which reference TRBV13 and TRBJ1-1 provide the parts outside the CDR3, is AAGVIQSPRHLIKEKRETATLKCYPIPRHDTVYWYQQGPGQDPQFLISFYEKMQSDKGSIPDRFSAQQFSDYHSELNMSSLELGDSALYFCASSQYTEAFFGQGTRLTVV.

V usage is TRBV30 and J usage is TRBJ1-2, with 7 nucleotides matching TRBD1. The V gene end was trimmed by 5 bases and the J gene end by 8 bases; junction bases not matched to a gene: 20. CDR1 and CDR2 from the germline V gene are GTSNPN and SVGIG (reference sequence). The CDR3 extends over 16 amino acids. CDR3 DNA sequence: TGTGCCTGGGAGAGGGAGACAGGGACTTACTATTGGGGCTACACCTTC. Translating gives CAWERETGTYYWGYTF. The full variable domain, rest sourced from reference TRBV30 and TRBJ1-2, is SQTIHQWPATLVQPVGSPLSLECTVEGTSNPNLYWYRQAAGRGLQLLFYSVGIGQISSEVPQNLSASRPQDRQFILSSKKLLLSDSGFYLCAWERETGTYYWGYTFGSGTRLTVV.

The genes are TRBV15 and TRBJ1-5; D not certain. Deletions cut 3 bases from V and 6 bases from J, with 12 bases between. Germline CDR1 is LNHNV and CDR2 is YYDKDF (reference sequence). The CDR3 runs to 14 residues. The CDR3 loop reads CATSRERGLQPQHF. The DNA of the CDR3 is TGTGCCACCAGCAGGGAAAGAGGGCTTCAGCCCCAGCATTTT.

DNA of the CDR3: TGTGCCAGCAGCAGGACAGACCATGGCTACACCTTC. Its protein is CASSRTDHGYTF. The chain employs TRBV5-4 and TRBJ1-2, with D possibly matching TRBD1 (6 bases). V was trimmed by 4 bases and J by 6 bases, leaving 10 bases between them. The length of the CDR3 is 12 residues. CDR1 is SGHNT, CDR2 YYREEE, per germline (reference sequence).

The V call is TRBV5-1, the J call TRBJ2-5; TRBD2 aligns across 16 bases. The DNA end is a closer match to TRBJ2-7, so the J assignment may be wrong. Germline V gives CDR1 SGHRS, CDR2 YFSETQ. The CDR3 loop spans 17 amino acids. CDR3 DNA sequence: TGCGCCAGGGGCGGGGGACTAGCGGGGGGGCGCTCCTACGAGCAGTACTTC. This translates into CARGGGLAGGRSYEQYF.

The chain joins TRBV5-5 to TRBJ2-7; D is uncertain. The CDR3 totals 14 residues. Germline CDR1 and CDR2: SGHKS and YYEKEE (reference sequence). The V gene lost 0 bases and the J gene lost 1 base, with 8 bases spanning the gap. The CDR3 DNA sequence: TGTGCCAGCAGCTTGGGGGCAGAATCCTACGAGCAGTACTTC. It encodes CASSLGAESYEQYF.

This chain connects TRBV19 to TRBJ1-2; D is unresolved. V was shortened by 1 base and J by 0 bases, with 9 bases between the two germline ends. This CDR3 spans 15 amino acids. Germline lookup yields CDR1 LNHDA and CDR2 SQIVND (reference sequence). CDR3 amino acids: CASSIGPGTNYGYTF. The CDR3 region has the DNA TGTGCCAGTAGTATAGGACCAGGAACTAACTATGGCTACACCTTC.

The chain uses TRBV25-1 and TRBJ2-6; 7 bases agree with TRBD1. The CDR3 covers 15 residues. V gave up 6 bases and J gave up 4 bases; unmatched junction bases: 6. CDR1 and CDR2 from the germline V gene are MGHDK and SYGVNS. The chain's CDR3 is CASRETGEGANVLTF. The DNA of the CDR3 is TGTGCCAGCAGAGAAACAGGGGAAGGGGCCAACGTCCTGACTTTC.

The chain links TRBV5-1 to TRBJ2-7; TRBD1 matches at 12 bases. The CDR3 spans 16 residues. The V segment lost 4 bases and the J segment 6 bases; nucleotides outside the gene matches: 11. Germline V gene sequence: CDR1 SGHRS, CDR2 YFSETQ. CDR3 sequence reads: CASSASPGTGGGEQYF. For the CDR3, the DNA is TGCGCCAGCAGCGCCTCTCCCGGGACAGGGGGCGGCGAGCAGTACTTC.

This chain links TRBV5-8 with TRBJ1-4; D gene ambiguous. V lost 1 base and J lost 0, with 7 bases in between. CDR3 length equals 15 residues. Germline V CDR1 and CDR2: SGHTS, YDEGEE. The CDR3 DNA follows: TGTGCCAGCAGCTTGTCCTACTCAACTAATGAAAAACTGTTTTTT. Protein: CASSLSYSTNEKLFF. Based on the CDR3 plus reference TRBV5-8 and TRBJ1-4, the full variable domain is EAGVTQSPTHLIKTRGQQATLRCSPISGHTSVYWYQQALGLGLQFLLWYDEGEERNRGNFPPRFSGRQFPNYSSELNVNALELEDSALYLCASSLSYSTNEKLFFGSGTQLSVL.

The CDR3 sequence: CASSAQLSYQPQHF. The CDR3 DNA reads TGTGCCAGCAGTGCACAGCTTTCCTATCAGCCCCAGCATTTT. The V and J genes are TRBV2 and TRBJ1-5; D unresolved. The germline CDR1 and CDR2 sequences are SNHLY and FYNNEI. This CDR3 has 14 residues. V dropped 4 bases and J dropped 5 bases, with 12 bases sitting between them. Using reference TRBV2 and TRBJ1-5 for the parts outside the CDR3, the full variable domain is EPEVTQTPSHQVTQMGQEVILRCVPISNHLYFYWYRQILGQKVEFLVSFYNNEISEKSEIFDDQFSVERPDGSNFTLKIRSTKLEDSAMYFCASSAQLSYQPQHFGDGTRLSIL.

This rearrangement joins TRBV29-1 to TRBJ2-3, with 11 bases lining up with TRBD2. The V gene's germline CDR1 is SQVTM and CDR2 ANQGSEA. This CDR3 is built from 13 residues. V dropped 7 bases and J dropped 4; count of bases not matched to a gene: 4. CDR3 amino acids: CSGLTSGADTQYF. In DNA form, the CDR3 reads TGCAGCGGTCTGACTAGCGGGGCAGATACGCAGTATTTT.

The chain joins TRBV4-1 to TRBJ1-4; no definite D call. V was cut by 4 bases and J by 7 bases, with 16 bases left in between. CDR1 and CDR2 from the germline V gene are MGHRA and YSYEKL. CDR3 length equals 15 residues. The CDR3 protein is CASSLHSAGSEKLFF. CDR3 nucleotides: TGCGCCAGCAGCCTACACTCCGCCGGGAGTGAAAAACTGTTTTTT.

The rearrangement links TRBV5-6 to TRBJ2-7; TRBD1 aligns across 9 bases. Trimming removed 4 bases from V and 2 bases from J; junction bases left unmatched: 7. This CDR3 is built from 15 residues. CDR1 is SGHDT and CDR2 is YYEEEE in the germline V gene. CDR3 sequence: CASSKPTGGAYEQYF. For the CDR3, the DNA is TGTGCCAGCAGCAAGCCTACAGGGGGCGCCTACGAGCAGTACTTC.

The V and J genes are TRBV4-2 and TRBJ1-3; a possible D gene is TRBD1 (5 bases). CDR3 size: 13 residues. The V end was cut by 2 bases, the J end by 6 bases, with 8 bases between. The germline CDR1 and CDR2 sequences are LGHNA and YNFKEQ. CDR3 bases: TGTGCCAGCAGCCAATTGGACACAAACACCATATATTTT. This gives the protein CASSQLDTNTIYF.

The chain carries TRBV4-1 and TRBJ1-4; 7 bases are shared with TRBD1. V lost 4 bases to trimming and J lost 4 bases; unmatched junction nucleotides: 15. Germline loops: CDR1 MGHRA, CDR2 YSYEKL. This CDR3 is built from 18 residues. CDR3 DNA sequence: TGCGCCAGCAGCCCCTCATTGGGTTGGGGACAGATTAATGAAAAACTGTTTTTT. Its translation: CASSPSLGWGQINEKLFF.

A few counts support this clone. The CDR3, as DNA: TGTGCCAGCAGCCCGCACTCCCGGGCAGGGCTAGAGCAGTACTTC. The encoded protein is CASSPHSRAGLEQYF. The V call is TRBV14, the J call TRBJ2-7, with D possibly TRBD1 on 5 matching bases. The CDR3 runs 15 residues. With 4 bases removed from V and 7 bases from J, the gap between germline ends came to 20 bases. Germline assignment: CDR1 SGHDN and CDR2 FVKESK.

The V gene is TRBV9, the J gene TRBJ1-3, with a weak D call TRBD1 (6 bases). Germline assignment: CDR1 SGDLS and CDR2 YYNGEE. The CDR3 contains 15 residues. Trimming stripped 4 bases from V and 2 bases from J, with 13 bases between. The CDR3 region is CASSSGGGPGNTIYF. The DNA for the CDR3 is TGTGCCAGCAGCTCTGGGGGGGGGCCTGGAAACACCATATATTTT.

This sequence joins TRBV27 and TRBJ2-7; the D gene is possibly TRBD2 (6 bases). Per the germline V gene, CDR1 is MNHEY and CDR2 is SMNVEV (reference sequence). CDR3 length equals 12 residues. V was cut by 2 bases and J by 4 bases, with 6 bases left in between. The CDR3 coding sequence is TGTGCCAGCAGTTTACGGGGGTACGAGCAGTACTTC. The encoded protein is CASSLRGYEQYF.

The chain carries TRBV10-3 and TRBJ1-2, with D possibly TRBD1 on 6 matching bases. V was pared by 7 bases and J by 3 bases, with 21 bases between. There are 16 residues in the CDR3. Per the germline V gene, CDR1 is ENHRY and CDR2 is SYGVKD. The CDR3 region has the DNA TGTGCCATCACCTCCTGGGTGGGGGGGGCCTACTATGGCTACACCTTC. Its protein product is CAITSWVGGAYYGYTF.

The rearrangement links TRBV4-1 to TRBJ1-5; 8 positions match TRBD1. The V gene end was trimmed by 1 base and the J gene end by 6 bases; junction bases not matched to a gene: 5. The CDR3 contains 15 residues. The germline V gene encodes CDR1 MGHRA and CDR2 YSYEKL. CDR3 sequence (DNA): TGCGCCAGCAGCCAAGGACAGGGGAGAAGTCAGCCCCAGCATTTT. Amino acid sequence: CASSQGQGRSQPQHF.